The present T cell receptor (beta chain) was sequenced within a study of human T cells and chemical hapten exposure. Study-wide results and caveats: DPC sensitization produced no change in TCRs with frequency above 1 in 1000.

Described time point: patch test 1, 2 weeks after DPC sensitization. Stated treatment: therapeutic diphenylcyclopropenone sensitization with weekly scalp DPC. This clonotype was recorded at least ten times. Its antigen is currently unknown. Looked up from germline, CDR1 is MNHEY and CDR2 is SMNVEV (reference sequence). V lost 5 bases, J lost 6 bases, and 15 bases lay in between. This CDR3 contains 14 residues. TCRdb reprocessed the RACE reads with MiXCR, giving one entry per CDR3 protein. The sample contains 80,000 to 100,000 distinct CDR3 sequences, roughly 7.1% of which appear only once. The sample was whole blood, taken in connection with sensitization to the hapten diphenylcyclopropenone (DPC). The sequence came from a woman between 25 and 40 years old with alopecia areata. Some clones in this sample may be carry-over from other donors' samples. The V gene is TRBV27, the J gene TRBJ2-3; the D gene is possibly TRBD2 (5 bases). CDR3 residues: CASSVTSPPDTQYF. CDR3 coding DNA: TGTGCCAGCAGTGTAACTAGTCCTCCGGATACGCAGTATTTT.